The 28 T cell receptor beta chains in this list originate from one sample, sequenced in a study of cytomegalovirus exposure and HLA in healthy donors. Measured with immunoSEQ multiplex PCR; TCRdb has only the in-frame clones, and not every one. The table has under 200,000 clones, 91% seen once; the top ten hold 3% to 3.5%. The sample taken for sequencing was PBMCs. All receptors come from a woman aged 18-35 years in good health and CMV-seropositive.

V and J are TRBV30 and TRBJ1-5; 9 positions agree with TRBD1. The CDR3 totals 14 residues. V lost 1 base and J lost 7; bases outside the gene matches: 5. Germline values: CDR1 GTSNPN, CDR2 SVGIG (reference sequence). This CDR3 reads CAWSAGQGKQPQHF. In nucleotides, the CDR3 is TGTGCCTGGAGTGCGGGACAGGGTAAACAGCCCCAGCATTTT. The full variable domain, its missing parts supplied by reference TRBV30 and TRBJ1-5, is SQTIHQWPATLVQPVGSPLSLECTVEGTSNPNLYWYRQAAGRGLQLLFYSVGIGQISSEVPQNLSASRPQDRQFILSSKKLLLSDSGFYLCAWSAGQGKQPQHFGDGTRLSIL.

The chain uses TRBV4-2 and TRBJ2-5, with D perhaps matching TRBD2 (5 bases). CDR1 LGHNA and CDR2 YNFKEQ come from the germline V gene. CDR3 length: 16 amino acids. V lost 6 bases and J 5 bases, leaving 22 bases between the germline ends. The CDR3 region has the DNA TGTGCCAGCAGTCGGGGAACCTATGTTAGCCGGGAGACCCAGTACTTC. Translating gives CASSRGTYVSRETQYF.

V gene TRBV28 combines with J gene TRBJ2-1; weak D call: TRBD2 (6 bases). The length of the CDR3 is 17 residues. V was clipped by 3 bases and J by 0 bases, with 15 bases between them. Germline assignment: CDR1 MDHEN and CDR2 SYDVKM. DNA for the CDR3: TGTGCCAGCAGTTTCCACCCGGACGGGGGCTCCTACAATGAGCAGTTCTTC. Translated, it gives CASSFHPDGGSYNEQFF.

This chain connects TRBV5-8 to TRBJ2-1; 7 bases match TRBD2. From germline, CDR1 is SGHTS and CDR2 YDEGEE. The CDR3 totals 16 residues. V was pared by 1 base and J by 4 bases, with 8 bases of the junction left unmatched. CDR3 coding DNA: TGTGCCAGCAGCTTGTTGGGGCTAGCGGTATACAATGAGCAGTTCTTC. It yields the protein CASSLLGLAVYNEQFF.

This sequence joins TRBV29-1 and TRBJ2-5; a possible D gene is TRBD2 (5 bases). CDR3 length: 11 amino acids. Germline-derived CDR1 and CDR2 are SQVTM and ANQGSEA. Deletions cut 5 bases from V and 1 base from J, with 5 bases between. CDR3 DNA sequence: TGCAGCGTTAGCGGCCAAGAGACCCAGTACTTC. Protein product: CSVSGQETQYF.

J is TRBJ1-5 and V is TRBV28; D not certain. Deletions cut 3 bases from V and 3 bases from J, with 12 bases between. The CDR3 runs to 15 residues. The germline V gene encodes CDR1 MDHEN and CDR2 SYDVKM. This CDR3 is CASSFTGFNNQPQHF. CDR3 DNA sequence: TGTGCCAGCAGTTTCACGGGGTTCAACAATCAGCCCCAGCATTTT.

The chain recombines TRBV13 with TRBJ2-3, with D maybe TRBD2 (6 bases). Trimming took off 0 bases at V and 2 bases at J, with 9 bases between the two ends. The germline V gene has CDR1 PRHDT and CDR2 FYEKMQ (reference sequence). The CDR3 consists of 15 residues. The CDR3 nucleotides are TGTGCCAGCAGCTTAGGCGCGGGATCCACAGATACGCAGTATTTT. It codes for CASSLGAGSTDTQYF.

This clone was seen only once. CDR3 in amino acids: CASSYGAGSYNEQFF. CDR3 coding DNA: TGTGCCAGCAGTTACGGGGCAGGGTCCTACAATGAGCAGTTCTTC. This chain joins TRBV6-5 and TRBJ2-1, with a possible D match to TRBD1 (5 bases). The CDR3 is 15 amino acids. Germline CDR1 MNHEY, CDR2 SVGAGI. Trimming took 2 bases from V and 1 from J, leaving 9 bases between them.

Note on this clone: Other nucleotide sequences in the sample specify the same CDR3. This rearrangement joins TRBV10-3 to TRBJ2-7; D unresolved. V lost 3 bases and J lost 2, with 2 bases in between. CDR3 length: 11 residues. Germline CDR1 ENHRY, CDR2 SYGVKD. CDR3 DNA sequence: TGTGCCATCAGTGATACCTACGAGCAGTACTTC. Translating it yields CAISDTYEQYF.

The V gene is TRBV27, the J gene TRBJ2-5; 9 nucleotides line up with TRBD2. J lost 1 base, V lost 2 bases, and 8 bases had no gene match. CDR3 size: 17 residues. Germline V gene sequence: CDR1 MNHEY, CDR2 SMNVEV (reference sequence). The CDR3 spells CASSLEAPSGTQETQYF. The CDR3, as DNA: TGTGCCAGCAGTTTAGAGGCCCCTAGCGGGACCCAAGAGACCCAGTACTTC.

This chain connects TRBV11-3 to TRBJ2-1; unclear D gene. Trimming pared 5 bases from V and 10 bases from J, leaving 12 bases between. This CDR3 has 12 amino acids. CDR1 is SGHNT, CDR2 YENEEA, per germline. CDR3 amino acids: CASSLSGGEQFF. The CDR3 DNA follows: TGTGCCAGCAGCCTCTCTGGCGGCGAGCAGTTCTTC.

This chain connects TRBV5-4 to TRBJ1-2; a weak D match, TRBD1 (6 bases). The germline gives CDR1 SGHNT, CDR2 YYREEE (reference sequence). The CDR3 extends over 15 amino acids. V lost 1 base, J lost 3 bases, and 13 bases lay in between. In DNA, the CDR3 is TGTGCCAGCAGCTTGACAGGGTTAGGGTACTATGGCTACACCTTC. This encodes CASSLTGLGYYGYTF.

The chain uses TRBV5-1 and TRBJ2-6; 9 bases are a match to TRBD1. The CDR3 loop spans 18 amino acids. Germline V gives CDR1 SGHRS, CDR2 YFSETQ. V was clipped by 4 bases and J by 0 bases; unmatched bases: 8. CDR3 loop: CASSPVRTGDSGANVLTF. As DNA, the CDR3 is TGCGCCAGCAGCCCTGTGCGGACAGGGGACTCTGGGGCCAACGTCCTGACTTTC.

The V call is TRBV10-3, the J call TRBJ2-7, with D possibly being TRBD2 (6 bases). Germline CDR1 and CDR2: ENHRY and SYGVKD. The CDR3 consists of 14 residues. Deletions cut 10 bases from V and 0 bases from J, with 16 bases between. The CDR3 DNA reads TGTGCCACGAGAGGGGAGGCCAGCTCCTACGAGCAGTACTTC. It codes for CATRGEASSYEQYF.

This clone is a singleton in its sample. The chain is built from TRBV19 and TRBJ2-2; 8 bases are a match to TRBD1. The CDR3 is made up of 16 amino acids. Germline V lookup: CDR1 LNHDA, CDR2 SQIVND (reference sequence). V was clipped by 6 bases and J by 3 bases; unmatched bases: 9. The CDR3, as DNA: TGTGCCAGTAGGAATAACAGGGGGGAAGACACCGGGGAGCTGTTTTTT. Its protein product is CASRNNRGEDTGELFF.

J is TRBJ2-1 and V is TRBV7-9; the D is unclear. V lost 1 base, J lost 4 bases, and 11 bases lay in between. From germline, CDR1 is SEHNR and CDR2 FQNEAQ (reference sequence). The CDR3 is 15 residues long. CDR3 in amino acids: CASSLGLTGYNEQFF. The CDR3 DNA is TGTGCCAGCAGCTTAGGCCTCACGGGTTACAATGAGCAGTTCTTC.

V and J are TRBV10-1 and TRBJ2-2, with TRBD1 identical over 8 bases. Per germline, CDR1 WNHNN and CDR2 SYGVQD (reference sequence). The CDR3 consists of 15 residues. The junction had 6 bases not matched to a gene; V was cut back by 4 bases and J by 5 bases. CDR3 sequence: CASSGTGKKTGELFF. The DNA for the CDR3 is TGCGCCAGCAGTGGGACAGGGAAAAAAACCGGGGAGCTGTTTTTT.

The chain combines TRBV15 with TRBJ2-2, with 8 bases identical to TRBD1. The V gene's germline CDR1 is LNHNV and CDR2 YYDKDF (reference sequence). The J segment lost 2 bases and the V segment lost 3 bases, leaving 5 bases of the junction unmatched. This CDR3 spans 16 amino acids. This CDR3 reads CATSSRGQVNTGELFF. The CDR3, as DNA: TGTGCCACCAGCAGCCGGGGACAGGTCAACACCGGGGAGCTGTTTTTT.

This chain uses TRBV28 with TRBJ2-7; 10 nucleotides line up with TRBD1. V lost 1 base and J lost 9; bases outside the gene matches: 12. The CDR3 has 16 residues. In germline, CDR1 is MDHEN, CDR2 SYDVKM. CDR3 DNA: TGTGCCAGCAGTTTATACGACAGGGGGCTAAGTCGTTCGCAGTACTTC. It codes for CASSLYDRGLSRSQYF.

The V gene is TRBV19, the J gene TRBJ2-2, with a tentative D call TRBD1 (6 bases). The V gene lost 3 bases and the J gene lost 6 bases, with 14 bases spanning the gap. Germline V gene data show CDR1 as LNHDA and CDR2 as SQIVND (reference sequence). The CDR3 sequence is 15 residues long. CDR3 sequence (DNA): TGTGCCAGTAGTATTGAGGGACATTGGGCCGGGGAGCTGTTTTTT. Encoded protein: CASSIEGHWAGELFF.

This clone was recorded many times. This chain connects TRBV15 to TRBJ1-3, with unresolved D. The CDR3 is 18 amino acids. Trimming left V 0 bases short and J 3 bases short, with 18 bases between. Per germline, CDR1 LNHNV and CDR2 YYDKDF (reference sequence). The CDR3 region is CATSRDSLPGRRGNTIYF. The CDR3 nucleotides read TGTGCCACCAGCAGAGATTCCCTTCCGGGGAGGCGTGGAAACACCATATATTTT.

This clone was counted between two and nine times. CDR3 loop: CASSQAGTASTEAFF. The DNA for the CDR3 is TGTGCCAGCAGCCAAGCCGGGACAGCTAGCACTGAAGCTTTCTTT. The chain links TRBV4-2 to TRBJ1-1, with 7 bases matching TRBD1. The germline CDR1 and CDR2 sequences are LGHNA and YNFKEQ. J lost 4 bases, V lost 1 base, and 6 bases had no gene match. The CDR3 extends over 15 amino acids.

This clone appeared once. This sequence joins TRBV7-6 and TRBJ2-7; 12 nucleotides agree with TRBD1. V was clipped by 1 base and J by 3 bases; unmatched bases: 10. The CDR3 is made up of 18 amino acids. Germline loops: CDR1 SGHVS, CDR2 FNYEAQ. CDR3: CASSLGGTGQGANYEQYF. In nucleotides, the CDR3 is TGTGCCAGCAGCTTAGGGGGCACGGGACAGGGGGCAAACTACGAGCAGTACTTC.

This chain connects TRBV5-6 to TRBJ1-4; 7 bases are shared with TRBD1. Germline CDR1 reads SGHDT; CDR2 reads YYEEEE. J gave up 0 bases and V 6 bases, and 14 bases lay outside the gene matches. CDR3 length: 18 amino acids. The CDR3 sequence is CASKNARQGFPTNEKLFF. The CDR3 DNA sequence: TGTGCCAGCAAAAACGCTAGACAGGGATTTCCAACTAATGAAAAACTGTTTTTT.

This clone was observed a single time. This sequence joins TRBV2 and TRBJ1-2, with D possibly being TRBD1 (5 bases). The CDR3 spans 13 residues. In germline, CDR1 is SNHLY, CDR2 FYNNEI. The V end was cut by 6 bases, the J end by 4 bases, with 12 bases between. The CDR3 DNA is TGTGCCAGCAGAACCAGGGACTCCTATGGCTACACCTTC. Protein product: CASRTRDSYGYTF.

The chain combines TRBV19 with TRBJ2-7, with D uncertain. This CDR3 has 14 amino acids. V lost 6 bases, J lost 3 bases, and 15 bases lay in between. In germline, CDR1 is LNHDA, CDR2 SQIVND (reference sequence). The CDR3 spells CASSWADPIYEQYF. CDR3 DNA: TGTGCCAGTAGCTGGGCCGATCCCATCTACGAGCAGTACTTC.

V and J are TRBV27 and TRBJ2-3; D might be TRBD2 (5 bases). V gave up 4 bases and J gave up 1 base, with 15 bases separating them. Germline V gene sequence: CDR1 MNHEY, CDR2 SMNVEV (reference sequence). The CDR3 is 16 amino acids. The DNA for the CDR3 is TGTGCCAGCAGTTACGGGGTCTGGTGGGGCACAGATACGCAGTATTTT. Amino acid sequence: CASSYGVWWGTDTQYF.

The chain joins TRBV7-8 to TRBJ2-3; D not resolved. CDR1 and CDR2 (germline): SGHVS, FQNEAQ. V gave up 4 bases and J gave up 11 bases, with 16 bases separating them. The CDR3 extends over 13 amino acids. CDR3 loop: CASSSAVVERQYF. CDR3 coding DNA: TGTGCCAGCAGCTCTGCCGTAGTCGAGAGGCAGTATTTT.